The present TCR beta chain was sequenced within a study of blood T cell repertoires in COVID-19 (dated by TCRdb to about 2020). In terms of the full investigation: Collaborator samples came from the United States, Italy and Spain and covered acute and convalescent phases of COVID-19. The repertoires were released in a freely available public database intended as a resource for research on the immune response to SARS-CoV-2. The dataset comprised deeply sampled blood TCRbeta repertoires from subjects exposed to, actively infected with, or recovered from COVID-19. The prospective study material was composed of cDNA or gDNA derived from T cells, B-cell-depleted T cells, or PBMCs. The samples were drawn from two sources: the first 160 participants of the ongoing ImmuneRACE study, and fewer than 1,500 subjects contributed by 6 global collaborators. The sample metadata nearly always contained a de-identified subject ID, COVID-19 status, age in years and sex. Where available, HLA class I and class II types were taken from metadata supplied by the sample provider and were not determined by assay-based typing.

From cysteine to phenylalanine, the CDR3 is 17 amino acids long. Of the read, only the CDR3 DNA is kept; its 51 bases are in frame from base 1. Clipping removes 6 bases from V and 3 bases from J, with 10 as the unmatched junction base count. Looking up the germline V gene yields CDR1 SQVTM and CDR2 ANQGSEA. General study outcomes and caveats: How much clinical and demographic metadata was included differed by source and by participant, and the metadata was provided uncurated.

As regards this clone: The antigen it recognizes is unknown. No much larger clone is present one base from it, and per-base qualities are unavailable.

The collaborating institutions used their own protocols to collect whole blood in K2EDTA tubes. For TCRbeta analysis, collaborators shipped samples as frozen whole blood, isolated PBMCs, or DNA extracted from either of those sample types. TCRbeta CDR3 regions were amplified from genomic DNA using the immunoSEQ Assay, a bias-controlled multiplex PCR. Per the source publication's procedure: The number of nucleated cells in each sample was estimated from the amplification of reference gene primers within the assay. Sequence reads were collapsed and filtered to measure the absolute abundance of every unique TCRbeta CDR3 rearrangement. For each sample, productive Simpson clonality was calculated as the square root of Simpson's diversity index across productive rearrangements. Imported from immuneACCESS, the table was reduced by TCRdb to in-frame sequences with V and J called. These copies leave out some clones; in studies compared against another copy, an unresolved V gene accounts for under half, and the cause of the remainder is not known. V, J and clone size are those of that table, while D and trimming were read from the DNA. The sample has approximately 360,000 clones on record, roughly 90% of them singletons. Of the sample, 5% to 8.5% falls within the top ten clones.

The chain uses TRBV29-1 and TRBJ2-3, and 15 junctional nucleotides match TRBD2. What was sequenced was peripheral blood. The receptor comes from a man between 18 and 35 years old with active or convalescent COVID-19. CDR3 loop: CSVAGTSGRLGTDTQYF. The sequence in DNA is TGCAGCGTCGCCGGGACTAGCGGGAGGTTGGGGACAGATACGCAGTATTTT.